These T cell receptor beta chains were read from a single sample in a study of blood T cell repertoires in COVID-19. Profiling relied on immunoSEQ multiplex PCR, and the TCRdb table lists in-frame clones only, not all of them. The sample comprises about 110,000 clones, over 65% of which are singletons, and 3.8% rests with the top ten. Sample: peripheral blood. All receptors come from a woman of 80 years or more with acute or convalescent COVID-19. Each CDR3 is given with its conserved first and last residue. A D gene is named only where the DNA matches it firmly. Clone size is shown for a subset of rows, as once, few, many or a class of expanded clone.

DNA	CDR3	D	V	size	J
TGTGCCAGCAGTGCTGACAGGATCGATAGCAATCAGCCCCAGCATTTT	CASSADRIDSNQPQHF	-	TRBV6-4	-	TRBJ1-5
TGTGCCAGCAGTTTTGGAGAAGAGACCCAGTACTTC	CASSFGEETQYF	-	TRBV12-3/TRBV12-4	-	TRBJ2-5
TGTGCCAGCAGCTACGGGACAGGGGTGAACACTGAAGCTTTCTTT	CASSYGTGVNTEAFF	TRBD1	TRBV3-1/TRBV3-2	-	TRBJ1-1
TGTGCCAGCAGCTCCACCCTGGGAGGGAGGGGCACTGAAGCTTTCTTT	CASSSTLGGRGTEAFF	-	TRBV7-9	-	TRBJ1-1
TGTGCCAGCAGCGCGCAGGGGCGAAGCTCCTACGAGCAGTACTTC	CASSAQGRSSYEQYF	-	TRBV7-9	-	TRBJ2-7
TGTGCCAGTAGGTCGGGACAGGGGGAAAGCGAGCAGTACTTC	CASRSGQGESEQYF	TRBD1	TRBV19	-	TRBJ2-7
TGTGCCAGCAGCCCGCCCCTAGGAAACACCATATATTTT	CASSPPLGNTIYF	-	TRBV7-8	once	TRBJ1-3
TGTGCCAGCAGCTCTAGCACGGGGGGGACGGAGACCCAGTACTTC	CASSSSTGGTETQYF	TRBD2	TRBV7-9	-	TRBJ2-5
TGTGCCAGCAGCTTTAAGGGACAGGGAATAGATAACTATGGCTACACCTTC	CASSFKGQGIDNYGYTF	TRBD1	TRBV9	-	TRBJ1-2
TGTGCCAGCAGTTCCCAACCCCTAGCGGGGGAGCAGTACTTC	CASSSQPLAGEQYF	TRBD2	TRBV27	few	TRBJ2-7
TGCGCCAGCAGATACAGGGAGAGCTCCTACGAGCAGTACTTC	CASRYRESSYEQYF	-	TRBV4-1	-	TRBJ2-7
TGTGCCAGCAGCTTGGCCGGGGGGGGGCCTTGGAATGAGCAGTTCTTC	CASSLAGGGPWNEQFF	TRBD2	TRBV5-4	-	TRBJ2-1
TGTGCCAGCAGTGCGTCGGGAAGAAGCAATCAGCCCCAGCATTTT	CASSASGRSNQPQHF	-	TRBV2	-	TRBJ1-5
TGTGCCAGCAGCCAGGATGCAGGGGACCCTTGCACAGATACGCAGTATTTT	CASSQDAGDPCTDTQYF	-	TRBV14	-	TRBJ2-3
TGCAGCGTTGAGCTTCGACAGGGACTTGGATGGGAGACCCAGTACTTC	CSVELRQGLGWETQYF	-	TRBV29-1	-	TRBJ2-5
TGTGCCAGCAGCTTGGGTCTTAGCGGGGGGGCTGGAGAGACCCAGTACTTC	CASSLGLSGGAGETQYF	TRBD2	TRBV5-8	-	TRBJ2-5
TGTGCCAGTAGTCCCCGACAGGGCGGTGCTTTCTTT	CASSPRQGGAFF	TRBD1	TRBV19	-	TRBJ1-1
TGTGCCAGCAGCTTGAACAGGGGATCACCCCTCCACTTT	CASSLNRGSPLHF	TRBD1	TRBV5-8	-	TRBJ1-6
TGTGCCAGCAGCTACAGGGTATTCGACACCGGGGAGCTGTTTTTT	CASSYRVFDTGELFF	-	TRBV5-8	few	TRBJ2-2
TGTGCCAGCAGCCCAGAGGAAGGGGGCTGGACTGAAGCTTTCTTT	CASSPEEGGWTEAFF	TRBD1	TRBV7-2	-	TRBJ1-1
TGTGCCAGCACCTACCCCGGAGCGCTCTCCTACGAGCAGTACTTC	CASTYPGALSYEQYF	-	TRBV5-4	-	TRBJ2-7
TGTGCCAGCAGTCATTCTCTAGCGGGGGCATACAATGAGCAGTTCTTC	CASSHSLAGAYNEQFF	TRBD2	TRBV28	few	TRBJ2-1
TGCAGCGTTGATTCCAGGACAGGGGACTATGGCTACACCTTC	CSVDSRTGDYGYTF	TRBD1	TRBV29-1	-	TRBJ1-2
TGTGCCAGCAGCCAAGTTACAGGCCCCAGGATGAACACCATATATTTT	CASSQVTGPRMNTIYF	-	TRBV3-1/TRBV3-2	few	TRBJ1-3
TGCGCCAGCAGCCAAGACCGGAGCGGGAGCGGCGAGCAGTACTTC	CASSQDRSGSGEQYF	TRBD2	TRBV4-1	-	TRBJ2-7
TGTGCCAGCAGTGTGGGCGGGTACACAGATACGCAGTATTTT	CASSVGGYTDTQYF	-	TRBV2	-	TRBJ2-3
TGTGCCTGGAGTGCTAAGACAGGGGCGAACTATGGCTACACCTTC	CAWSAKTGANYGYTF	TRBD1	TRBV30	few	TRBJ1-2
TGTGCCAGCAGCTCCTTTTCTAGCACAGATACGCAGTATTTT	CASSSFSSTDTQYF	-	TRBV11-3	-	TRBJ2-3
TGTGCCTGGAGTATACAGGGCACTCCTTATGGCTACACCTTC	CAWSIQGTPYGYTF	-	TRBV30	few	TRBJ1-2
TGTGCCAGCAGTTGGGACAGGGGCACATCCTACGAGCAGTACTTC	CASSWDRGTSYEQYF	TRBD1	TRBV6-5	-	TRBJ2-7
TGTGCCAGCCTGGGCAGGGTGAACACTGAAGCTTTCTTT	CASLGRVNTEAFF	-	TRBV19	-	TRBJ1-1
TGTGCCAGCAGTTACTCGAGACAGAACTATGGCTACACCTTC	CASSYSRQNYGYTF	-	TRBV6-6	-	TRBJ1-2
TGTGCCAGCAGCCCGGGACAGAGGAACCAGCAGTACTTC	CASSPGQRNQQYF	TRBD1	TRBV2	-	TRBJ2-7
TGTGCCTCTATGGGCGGGGCCTCCTACAATGAGCAGTTCTTC	CASMGGASYNEQFF	-	TRBV7-2	-	TRBJ2-1
TGTGCCAGCAGTTCCGGGACAGGGACCCACGAGCAGTACTTC	CASSSGTGTHEQYF	TRBD1	TRBV6-6	-	TRBJ2-7
TGCAGTGCTAGTAGCGGACAGGGTAGAGAAAAACTGTTTTTT	CSASSGQGREKLFF	TRBD1	TRBV20-1	-	TRBJ1-4
TGTGCCAGCAGCCGGGGGCGGGAGCTTGAAGCTTTCTTT	CASSRGRELEAFF	-	TRBV5-8	-	TRBJ1-1
TGTGCCAGCAGCTTGGGTGCATGGGGAGAGGCTGAAGCTTTCTTT	CASSLGAWGEAEAFF	-	TRBV5-6	-	TRBJ1-1